This T cell receptor (beta chain) was sequenced for a study of molecular identifiers for immune sequencing clone quantification. The authors gated naive CD8 T cells as CD8+CD4-CCR7+CD45RA+ for sorting. This CDR3 has 15 amino acids. Germline V gene sequence: CDR1 SEHNR, CDR2 FQNEAQ (reference sequence). J gave up 5 bases and V 6 bases, and 11 bases lay outside the gene matches. Listed TCR primers, together with previously described methods, were used for the bulk TCR libraries. From the PCR reads, TCRdb called clonotypes with MiXCR, one entry per CDR3 protein. The sample lists about 70,000 distinct CDR3 sequences, around a sixth seen once, with approximately 1.5% in the top ten.

The gene calls are TRBV7-9 and TRBJ2-7; 9 positions match TRBD1. The clonotype originates from a human donor in good health. Some libraries in this study had Jurkat cell RNA spiked in. Specimen: naive CD8+ T cells from blood, with Jurkat cell RNA spiked in. Subset: FACS-sorted CD8+CD4-CCR7+CD45RA+ naive T cells. CDR3 region: CASRDRGQGAHEQYF. In nucleotides, the CDR3 is TGTGCCAGCAGGGACCGGGGACAGGGTGCCCACGAGCAGTACTTC. The whole variable domain, filled in from reference TRBV7-9 and TRBJ2-7, reads DTGVSQNPRHKITKRGQNVTFRCDPISEHNRLYWYRQTLGQGPEFLTYFQNEAQLEKSRLLSDRFSAERPKGSFSTLEIQRTEQGDSAMYLCASRDRGQGAHEQYFGPGTRLTVT.